Below are 21 T cell receptor beta chains sequenced from a single sample in a study of T cells expressing NK-cell markers. For each CDR3 protein, TCRdb gives one entry from its re-call of the 5' RACE reads, without DNA. The table lists roughly 280,000 distinct CDR3 sequences. The source material was blood T cells: a sorted CD56 or NKG2C T cell subset, CD4+ or CD8+ T cells, or bulk PBMC T cells (not recorded which). The receptors shown here come from a man younger than 35 in good health.

J is TRBJ1-6 and V is TRBV3-1. The CDR3 runs 13 residues. Germline V gene sequence: CDR1 LGHDT, CDR2 YNNKEL (reference sequence). CDR3 region: CASSAGGVSPLHF. The full variable domain, rest sourced from reference TRBV3-1 and TRBJ1-6, is DTAVSQTPKYLVTQMGNDKSIKCEQNLGHDTMYWYKQDSKKFLKIMFSYNNKELIINETVPNRFSPKSPDKAHLNLHINSLELGDSAVYFCASSAGGVSPLHFGNGTRLTVT.

The V gene is TRBV5-1, the J gene TRBJ2-1; TCRdb's D gene call, TRBD2, goes unchecked for lack of DNA. This CDR3 is 14 amino acids long. Germline-derived CDR1 and CDR2 are SGHRS and YFSETQ. CDR3 residues: CASSPGLAENEQFF.

The chain employs TRBV12-5 and TRBJ2-1; TCRdb picks TRBD2, but there is no DNA to check that call. In germline, CDR1 is LGHNT, CDR2 FRNRAP. This CDR3 is 16 amino acids long. This CDR3 reads CASGLEASGRLDEQFF. Based on the CDR3 plus reference TRBV12-5 and TRBJ2-1, the full variable domain is DARVTQTPRHKVTEMGQEVTMRCQPILGHNTVFWYRQTMMQGLELLAYFRNRAPLDDSGMPKDRFSAEMPDATLATLKIQPSEPRDSAVYFCASGLEASGRLDEQFFGPGTRLTVL.

The V call is TRBV20-1, the J call TRBJ1-4. Germline values: CDR1 DFQATT, CDR2 SNEGSKA (reference sequence). The length of the CDR3 is 12 residues. This CDR3 is CSATELEEKLFF.

This chain links TRBV4-2 with TRBJ2-5; the D call of TRBD1 rests on TCRdb alone, since no DNA is present to check it. Per germline, CDR1 LGHNA and CDR2 YNFKEQ. The length of the CDR3 is 15 residues. The CDR3 reads CASSQASREAETQYF.

This chain links TRBV20-1 with TRBJ2-1; without DNA, the TCRdb call of TRBD2 cannot be checked. The CDR3 has 16 residues. CDR1 and CDR2 from the germline V gene are DFQATT and SNEGSKA (reference sequence). CDR3 sequence: CSASPMLGLAGREQFF.

The chain couples TRBV6-2 or TRBV6-3 to TRBJ2-3; TCRdb picks TRBD2, but there is no DNA to check that call. CDR1 and CDR2 from the germline V gene are MNHEY and SVGEGT. The CDR3 covers 15 residues. CDR3 sequence: CASGRRLGLTDTQYF.

This sequence joins TRBV18 and TRBJ1-4; the TRBD1 assignment by TCRdb is unverifiable without DNA. The CDR3 is 19 residues long. The germline CDR1 and CDR2 sequences are KGHSH and LQKENI. CDR3 in amino acids: CASSPNLSPSGRSNEKLFF.

The chain has TRBV29-1 and TRBJ2-3. The CDR3 has 15 amino acids. Germline CDR1 reads SQVTM; CDR2 reads ANQGSEA. The CDR3 loop is CSVEVGSVRTDTQYF.

The V and J genes are TRBV24-1 and TRBJ2-7; the TRBD1 assignment by TCRdb is unverifiable without DNA. CDR1 KGHDR and CDR2 SFDVKD come from the germline V gene. The CDR3 length is 15 residues. The CDR3 loop is CATSDALAPVYEQYF.

CDR3 region: CASSWRSGADTQYF. The genes are TRBV5-1 and TRBJ2-3; TCRdb indicates TRBD2, and absent DNA this call remains unverified. Germline CDR1 SGHRS, CDR2 YFSETQ. There are 14 residues in the CDR3.

The gene calls are TRBV5-1 and TRBJ2-2. The CDR3 is 15 residues long. In germline, CDR1 is SGHRS, CDR2 YFSETQ. The CDR3 loop is CASSLLSGRSRELFF.

V is TRBV7-3 and J is TRBJ2-1; TCRdb calls TRBD2, which cannot be checked without DNA. Looked up from germline, CDR1 is SGHTA and CDR2 is FQGTGA. The CDR3 is 16 residues long. CDR3 region: CASSLLSGRAGNEQFF.

The chain combines TRBV10-1 with TRBJ2-3. Germline V gene lookup returns CDR1 WNHNN and CDR2 SYGVQD (reference sequence). The CDR3 covers 14 residues. CDR3 residues: CASSASGVTDTQYF.

The V gene is TRBV7-9, the J gene TRBJ2-2; TCRdb proposes TRBD2, but this gene call is untestable without DNA. This CDR3 region has 15 residues. Per the germline V gene, CDR1 is SEHNR and CDR2 is FQNEAQ (reference sequence). This CDR3 is CASSLSTSGTGELFF.

This sequence joins TRBV7-3 and TRBJ2-2. Germline values: CDR1 SGHTA, CDR2 FQGTGA. The CDR3 is 14 amino acids. CDR3 amino acids: CASRPGPNTGELFF.

V is TRBV6-1 and J is TRBJ2-5. In germline, CDR1 is MNHNS, CDR2 SASEGT. This CDR3 region has 15 residues. CDR3 sequence reads: CASSEHGRKEETQYF.

V is TRBV19 and J is TRBJ2-3. The CDR3 consists of 14 residues. CDR1 is LNHDA, CDR2 SQIVND, per germline (reference sequence). The CDR3 sequence is CASSSWTGTDTQYF.

The chain couples TRBV20-1 to TRBJ2-3; as DNA is missing, the TRBD2 call by TCRdb cannot be tested. Germline CDR1 is DFQATT and CDR2 is SNEGSKA (reference sequence). The length of the CDR3 is 14 residues. CDR3 sequence: CSASRGGSRDTQYF.

This CDR3 is CASSPGQGTRELFF. The chain recombines TRBV18 with TRBJ2-2; TCRdb selects TRBD1, and the lack of DNA leaves this call unchecked. This CDR3 is built from 14 residues. The germline V gene has CDR1 KGHSH and CDR2 LQKENI.

The chain couples TRBV5-1 to TRBJ1-2; checking the TCRdb D call of TRBD1 is not possible without DNA. Germline lookup yields CDR1 SGHRS and CDR2 YFSETQ. The CDR3 has 17 amino acids. The CDR3: CASSHGTGGKGPYGYTF.